These T cell receptor beta chains were read from a single sample in a study of tumor-infiltrating lymphocytes in localized non-small cell lung cancer. The method was immunoSEQ multiplex PCR; TCRdb's version includes in-frame clones alone and lacks a portion of them. This sample has around 25,000 clones, with around 73% found just once. The sample taken for sequencing was lung tumor tissue. These receptors all come from a human donor with non-small cell lung cancer. CDR3s include the opening cysteine and the closing phenylalanine or tryptophan. A D gene is named only where the DNA matches it firmly. The size field is filled for only some rows; it gives once, few, many or a size class.

abundance,j_gene,d_gene,len,v_gene,CDR3aa,CDR3nt
.,TRBJ2-3,TRBD2,15,TRBV7-9,CASSATSGATDTQYF,TGTGCCAGCAGCGCAACTAGCGGGGCCACAGATACGCAGTATTTT
.,TRBJ1-5,.,13,TRBV29-1,CSVGSYSNQPQHF,TGCAGCGTTGGAAGTTATAGCAATCAGCCCCAGCATTTT
.,TRBJ1-2,.,11,TRBV6-1,CASNTRRGYTF,TGTGCCAGCAATACTAGACGCGGCTACACCTTC
few,TRBJ1-5,.,14,TRBV2,CASRTGPTNQPQHF,TGTGCCAGCAGGACGGGACCTACCAATCAGCCCCAGCATTTT
.,TRBJ1-1,.,17,TRBV18,CASSPRQTTGRGTEAFF,TGTGCCAGCTCACCTCGACAAACCACAGGTCGGGGCACTGAAGCTTTCTTT
.,TRBJ1-1,.,14,TRBV7-8,CASSLFAVNTEAFF,TGTGCCAGCAGCTTATTTGCGGTGAACACTGAAGCTTTCTTT
.,TRBJ1-4,.,15,TRBV4-1,CASSQAPGVGEKLFF,TGCGCCAGCAGCCAGGCTCCAGGGGTCGGGGAAAAACTGTTTTTT
medium-sized,TRBJ1-2,.,15,TRBV7-2,CASSERPGSPLGYTF,TGTGCCAGCAGCGAAAGGCCAGGTTCCCCTCTTGGCTACACCTTC
few,TRBJ2-1,.,15,TRBV9,CASSVKVSSYNEQFF,TGTGCCAGCAGCGTCAAAGTATCTTCCTACAATGAGCAGTTCTTC
.,TRBJ1-2,.,11,TRBV6-5,CASSSQGGYTF,TGTGCCAGCAGTTCCCAAGGAGGCTACACCTTC
.,TRBJ2-1,TRBD1,16,TRBV14,CASSQGRDRGVGEQFF,TGTGCCAGCAGCCAAGGGCGGGACAGGGGAGTTGGTGAGCAGTTCTTC
once,TRBJ2-2,.,16,TRBV6-6,CASSYSRGMDTGELFF,TGTGCCAGCAGTTACTCGAGGGGGATGGACACCGGGGAGCTGTTTTTT
.,TRBJ2-1,.,12,TRBV29-1,CSVHGGYNEQFF,TGCAGCGTTCACGGGGGATACAATGAGCAGTTCTTC
few,TRBJ2-2,.,13,TRBV6-5,CASSLNSLGELFF,TGTGCCAGCAGTCTAAACTCACTGGGGGAGCTGTTTTTT
.,TRBJ1-3,.,11,TRBV29-1,CSVGILNTIYF,TGCAGCGTTGGGATTCTCAACACCATATATTTT
.,TRBJ1-2,.,14,TRBV5-6,CASSLWEGTYGYTF,TGTGCCAGCAGCTTGTGGGAGGGAACCTATGGCTACACCTTC
.,TRBJ2-5,.,14,TRBV6-1,CASSEARGRKTQYF,TGTGCCAGCAGTGAAGCGCGCGGAAGGAAGACCCAGTACTTC
.,TRBJ2-1,TRBD2,14,TRBV5-5,CASSGGGANNEQFF,TGTGCCAGCAGCGGCGGGGGGGCCAACAATGAGCAGTTCTTC
.,TRBJ1-2,.,14,TRBV7-9,CASRWVIRTYGYTF,TGTGCCAGCAGGTGGGTAATCAGAACATACGGCTACACCTTC
.,TRBJ2-7,.,15,TRBV4-1,CASSQGFSRENEQYF,TGCGCCAGCAGCCAAGGCTTCAGCCGGGAAAACGAGCAGTACTTC
.,TRBJ2-6,TRBD1,15,TRBV4-1,CASSQTGAGANVLTF,TGCGCCAGCAGCCAAACAGGGGCTGGGGCCAACGTCCTGACTTTC
.,TRBJ1-4,.,14,TRBV5-6,CASSSGRAGEKLFF,TGTGCCAGCAGCTCGGGCAGGGCGGGTGAAAAACTGTTTTTT
few,TRBJ1-4,TRBD1,15,TRBV4-2,CASSQDTSGQGKLFF,TGTGCCAGCAGCCAAGATACGAGCGGACAGGGTAAACTGTTTTTT
.,TRBJ2-6,.,18,TRBV7-2,CASSLMFIGFSGANVLTF,TGTGCCAGCAGCTTAATGTTTATCGGGTTCTCTGGGGCCAACGTCCTGACTTTC
once,TRBJ2-2,TRBD2,16,TRBV5-4,CASSRLAGGNTGELFF,TGTGCCAGCAGCAGGCTAGCGGGGGGGAACACCGGGGAGCTGTTTTTT
.,TRBJ1-1,.,12,TRBV29-1,CSVSQGYTEAFF,TGCAGCGTTTCGCAGGGGTATACTGAAGCTTTCTTT
once,TRBJ1-2,TRBD1,15,TRBV29-1,CSVEDPNRGLWGYTF,TGCAGCGTTGAAGATCCTAACAGGGGTTTATGGGGCTACACCTTC
.,TRBJ1-3,.,16,TRBV5-1,CASSLNTLSSGNTIYF,TGCGCCAGCAGCTTGAATACACTCAGCTCTGGAAACACCATATATTTT
.,TRBJ1-3,.,15,TRBV30,CAWAQPGFSGNTIYF,TGTGCCTGGGCCCAACCCGGTTTCTCTGGAAACACCATATATTTT
.,TRBJ1-2,TRBD1,14,TRBV7-2,CASSLMTGEGGYTF,TGTGCCAGCAGCTTAATGACAGGGGAGGGTGGCTACACCTTC
few,TRBJ1-1,.,13,TRBV10-1,CASSESGGTEAFF,TGCGCCAGCAGTGAGTCGGGGGGCACTGAAGCTTTCTTT
few,TRBJ1-2,.,13,TRBV19,CASSPQSQFGYTF,TGTGCCAGTAGTCCGCAGTCTCAGTTCGGCTACACCTTC